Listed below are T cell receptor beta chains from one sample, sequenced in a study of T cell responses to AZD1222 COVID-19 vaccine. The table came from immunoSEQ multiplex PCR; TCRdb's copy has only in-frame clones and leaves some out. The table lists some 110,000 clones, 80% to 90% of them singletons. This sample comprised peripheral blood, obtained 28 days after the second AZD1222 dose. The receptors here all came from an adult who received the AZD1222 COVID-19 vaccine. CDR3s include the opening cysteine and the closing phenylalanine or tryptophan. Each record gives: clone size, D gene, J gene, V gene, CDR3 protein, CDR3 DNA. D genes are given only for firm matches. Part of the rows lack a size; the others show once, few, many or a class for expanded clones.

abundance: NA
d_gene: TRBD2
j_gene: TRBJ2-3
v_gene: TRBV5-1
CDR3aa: CASSEGLGGTDTQYF
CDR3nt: TGCGCCAGCAGCGAGGGACTAGGGGGCACAGATACGCAGTATTTT

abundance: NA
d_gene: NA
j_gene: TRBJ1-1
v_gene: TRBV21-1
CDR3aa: CAKTVEAFF
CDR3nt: TGTGCCAAGACGGTAGAAGCTTTCTTT

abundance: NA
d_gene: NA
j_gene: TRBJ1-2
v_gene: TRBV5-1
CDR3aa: CASSLWGALSYGYTF
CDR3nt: TGCGCCAGCAGCTTATGGGGGGCCCTTAGCTATGGCTACACCTTC

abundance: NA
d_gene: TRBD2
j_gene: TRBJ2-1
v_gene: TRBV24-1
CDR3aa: CATSRRLAGDNEQFF
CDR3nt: TGTGCCACCAGTAGAAGGCTGGCGGGAGACAATGAGCAGTTCTTC

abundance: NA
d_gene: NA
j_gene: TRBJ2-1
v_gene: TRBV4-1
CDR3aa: CASSQRSLGKNNEQFF
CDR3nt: TGCGCCAGCAGCCAACGCTCGTTAGGGAAGAACAATGAGCAGTTCTTC

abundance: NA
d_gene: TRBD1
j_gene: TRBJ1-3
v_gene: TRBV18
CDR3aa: CAARRRQGMVAGNTIYF
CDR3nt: TGTGCAGCTCGTCGACGACAGGGAATGGTGGCTGGAAACACCATATATTTT

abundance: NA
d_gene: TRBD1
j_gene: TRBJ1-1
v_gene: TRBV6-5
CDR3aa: CASETGTNTEAFF
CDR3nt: TGTGCCAGTGAGACAGGGACGAACACTGAAGCTTTCTTT

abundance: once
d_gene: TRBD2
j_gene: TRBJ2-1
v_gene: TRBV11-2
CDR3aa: CASSLSLAGARLSYNEQFF
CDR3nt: TGTGCCAGCAGCCTCAGTTTAGCGGGAGCCCGCCTCTCCTACAATGAGCAGTTCTTC

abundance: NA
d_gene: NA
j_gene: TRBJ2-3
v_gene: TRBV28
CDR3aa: CASIGPVAQYF
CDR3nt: TGTGCCAGCATCGGCCCTGTCGCGCAGTATTTT

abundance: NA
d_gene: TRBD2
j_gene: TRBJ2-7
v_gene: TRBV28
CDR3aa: CASSRVVSGSPLHSYEQYF
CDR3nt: TGTGCCAGCAGCCGCGTAGTTAGCGGGAGCCCACTCCACTCCTACGAGCAGTACTTC

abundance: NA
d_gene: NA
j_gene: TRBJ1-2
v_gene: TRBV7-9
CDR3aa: CASSLRPGADYGYTF
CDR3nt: TGTGCCAGCAGCTTACGGCCAGGGGCTGACTATGGCTACACCTTC

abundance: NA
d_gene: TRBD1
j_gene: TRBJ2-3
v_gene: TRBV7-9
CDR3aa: CASSAGQGGSADTQYF
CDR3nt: TGTGCCAGCAGCGCGGGACAGGGAGGTAGCGCAGATACGCAGTATTTT

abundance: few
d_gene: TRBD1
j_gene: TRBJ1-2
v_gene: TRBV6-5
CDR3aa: CASSPHSYRGSGYTF
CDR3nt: TGTGCCAGCAGCCCACACTCCTACAGGGGGTCTGGCTACACCTTC

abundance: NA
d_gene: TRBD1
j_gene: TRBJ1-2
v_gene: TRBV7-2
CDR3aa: CASSATGGNGYTF
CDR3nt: TGTGCCAGCAGCGCCACAGGGGGCAATGGCTACACCTTC

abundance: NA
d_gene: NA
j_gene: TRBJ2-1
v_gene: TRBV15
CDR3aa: CATSRPTGRVNEQFF
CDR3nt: TGTGCCACCAGCAGACCGACAGGGAGGGTCAATGAGCAGTTCTTC

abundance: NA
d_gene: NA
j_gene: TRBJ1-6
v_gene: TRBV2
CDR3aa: CASSEALPENSPLHF
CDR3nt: TGTGCCAGCAGTGAAGCTTTGCCAGAAAATTCACCCCTCCACTTT

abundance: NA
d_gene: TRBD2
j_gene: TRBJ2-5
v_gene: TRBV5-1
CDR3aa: CASSLGSGRGWRGETQYF
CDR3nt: TGCGCCAGCAGCTTGGGTAGCGGGAGAGGTTGGCGGGGAGAGACCCAGTACTTC

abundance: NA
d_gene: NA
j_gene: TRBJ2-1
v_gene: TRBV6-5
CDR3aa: CASSWEDEQFF
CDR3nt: TGTGCCAGCAGTTGGGAGGATGAGCAGTTCTTC

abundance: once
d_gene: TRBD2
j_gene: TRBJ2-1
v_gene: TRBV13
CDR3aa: CASSLYTSGYNEQFF
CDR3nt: TGTGCCAGCAGCTTATATACTAGCGGGTACAATGAGCAGTTCTTC

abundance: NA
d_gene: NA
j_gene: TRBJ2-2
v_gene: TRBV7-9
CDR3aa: CASRGYRTNTGELFF
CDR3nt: TGTGCCAGCAGAGGTTATCGGACGAACACCGGGGAGCTGTTTTTT

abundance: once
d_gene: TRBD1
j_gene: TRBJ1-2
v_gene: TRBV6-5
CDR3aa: CASSYLPDRDYGYTF
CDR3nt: TGTGCCAGCAGTTACCTCCCGGACAGGGACTATGGCTACACCTTC

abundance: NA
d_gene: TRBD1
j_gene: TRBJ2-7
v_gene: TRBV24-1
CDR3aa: CATSETRQGVYEQYF
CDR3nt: TGTGCCACCAGTGAAACGAGACAGGGGGTCTACGAGCAGTACTTC

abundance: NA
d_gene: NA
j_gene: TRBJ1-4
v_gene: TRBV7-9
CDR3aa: CASSGRVPGTNEKLFF
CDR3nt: TGTGCCAGCAGCGGCAGGGTCCCGGGGACTAATGAAAAACTGTTTTTT